This TCR beta chain was sequenced for a study of shared clonotypes between healthy human individuals. J lost 8 bases, V lost 9 bases, and 5 bases had no gene match. The CDR3 consists of 13 residues. CDR1 is LNHDA, CDR2 SQIVND, per germline (reference sequence). About 28,000 T cell genomes, or 250 to 300 ng DNA, went into replicate PCRs of unsorted PBMC. Per the original methods: ImmunoSEQ sequences covered only the junction and lacked quality scores; filtering therefore differed. This table comes from immunoSEQ multiplex PCR, and its TCRdb copy is limited to in-frame clones, with some not included. V and J calls and clone size are copied from that table; D and trimming were computed from the DNA. In the table there are 500,000 to 650,000 clones, roughly four fifths of which are singletons. Unsorted material relied on approximately 100 million PBMCs as the source of genomic DNA.

Sequenced input: PBMCs. The V and J genes are TRBV19 and TRBJ2-1, with 12 bases that match TRBD1. This sequence was found in a woman between 35 and 50 years old in good health. Some clones in this sample may be carry-over from other donors' samples. The CDR3 sequence is CASRDRGRDEQFF. The CDR3 nucleotides are TGTGCCAGCCGGGACAGGGGGCGAGATGAGCAGTTCTTC.